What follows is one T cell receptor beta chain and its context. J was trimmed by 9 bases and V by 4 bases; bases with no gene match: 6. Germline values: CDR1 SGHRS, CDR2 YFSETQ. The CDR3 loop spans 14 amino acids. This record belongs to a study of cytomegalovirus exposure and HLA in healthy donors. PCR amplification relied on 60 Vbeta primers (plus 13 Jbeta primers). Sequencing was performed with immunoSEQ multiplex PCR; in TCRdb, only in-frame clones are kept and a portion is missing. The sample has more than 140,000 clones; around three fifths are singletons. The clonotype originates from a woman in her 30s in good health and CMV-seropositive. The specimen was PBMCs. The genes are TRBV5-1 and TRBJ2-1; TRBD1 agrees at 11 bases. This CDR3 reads CASSPGTGGLEQFF. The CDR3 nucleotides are TGCGCCAGCAGCCCTGGGACAGGGGGGCTTGAGCAGTTCTTC.